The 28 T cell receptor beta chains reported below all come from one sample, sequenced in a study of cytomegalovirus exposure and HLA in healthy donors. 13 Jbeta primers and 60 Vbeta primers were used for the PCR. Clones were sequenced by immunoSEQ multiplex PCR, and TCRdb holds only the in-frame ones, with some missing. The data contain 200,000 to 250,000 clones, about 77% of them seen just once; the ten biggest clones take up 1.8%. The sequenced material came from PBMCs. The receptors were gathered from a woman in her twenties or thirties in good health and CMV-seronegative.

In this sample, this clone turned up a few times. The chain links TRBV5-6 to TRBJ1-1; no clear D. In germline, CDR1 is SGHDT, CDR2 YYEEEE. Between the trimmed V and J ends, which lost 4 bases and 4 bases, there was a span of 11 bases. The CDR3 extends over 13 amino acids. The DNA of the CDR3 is TGTGCCAGCAGCCCAGGATTCGGCACTGAAGCTTTCTTT. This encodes CASSPGFGTEAFF.

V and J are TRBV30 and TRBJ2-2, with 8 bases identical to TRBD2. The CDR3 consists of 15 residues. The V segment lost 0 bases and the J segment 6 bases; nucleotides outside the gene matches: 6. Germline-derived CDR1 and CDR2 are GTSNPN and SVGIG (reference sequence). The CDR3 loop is CAWSVRAGVAGELFF. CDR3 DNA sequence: TGTGCCTGGAGTGTACGAGCGGGAGTGGCCGGGGAGCTGTTTTTT.

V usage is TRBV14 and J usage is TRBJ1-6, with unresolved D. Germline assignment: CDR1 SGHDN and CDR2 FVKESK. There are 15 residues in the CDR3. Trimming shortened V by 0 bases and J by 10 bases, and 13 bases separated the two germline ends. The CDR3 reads CASSQDFSSGSPLHF. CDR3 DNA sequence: TGTGCCAGCAGCCAAGATTTCAGTTCTGGCTCACCCCTCCACTTT.

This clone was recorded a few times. The CDR3, as DNA: TGTGCCAGCAGTTACGGGGACAGAAACTATGGCTACACCTTC. Translated, it gives CASSYGDRNYGYTF. The V call is TRBV6-6, the J call TRBJ1-2; TRBD1 matches 7 bases. V lost 2 bases and J lost 2; bases outside the gene matches: 2. The CDR3 spans 14 residues. The germline CDR1 and CDR2 sequences are MNHNY and SVGAGI (reference sequence).

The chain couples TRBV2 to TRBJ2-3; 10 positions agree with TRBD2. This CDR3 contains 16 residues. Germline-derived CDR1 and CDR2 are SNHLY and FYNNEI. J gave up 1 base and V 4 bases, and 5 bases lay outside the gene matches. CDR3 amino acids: CASSALLAGGTDTQYF. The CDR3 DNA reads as TGTGCCAGCAGTGCCCTTCTAGCGGGGGGCACAGATACGCAGTATTTT.

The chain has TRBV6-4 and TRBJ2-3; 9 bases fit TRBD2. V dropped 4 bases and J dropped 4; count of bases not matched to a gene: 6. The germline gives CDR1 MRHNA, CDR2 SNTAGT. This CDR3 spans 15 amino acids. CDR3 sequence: CASSAGGGAADTQYF. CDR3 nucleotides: TGTGCCAGCAGTGCAGGCGGGGGGGCCGCAGATACGCAGTATTTT.

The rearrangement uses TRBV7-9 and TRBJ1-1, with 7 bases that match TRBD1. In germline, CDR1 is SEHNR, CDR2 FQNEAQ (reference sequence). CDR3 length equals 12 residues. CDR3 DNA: TGTTCCATCCTCAGGGACAGCCCGCGGGCTTTCTTT. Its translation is CSILRDSPRAFF.

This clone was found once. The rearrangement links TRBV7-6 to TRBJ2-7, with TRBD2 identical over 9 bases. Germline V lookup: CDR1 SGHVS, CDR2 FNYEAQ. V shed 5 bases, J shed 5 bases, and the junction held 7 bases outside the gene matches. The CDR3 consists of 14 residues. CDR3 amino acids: CASSAGASGNEQYF. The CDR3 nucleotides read TGTGCCAGCAGCGCCGGGGCTAGCGGGAACGAGCAGTACTTC.

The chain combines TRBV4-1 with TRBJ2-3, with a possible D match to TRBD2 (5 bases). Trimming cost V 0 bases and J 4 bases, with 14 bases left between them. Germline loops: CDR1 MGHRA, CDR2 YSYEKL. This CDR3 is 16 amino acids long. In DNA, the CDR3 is TGCGCCAGCAGCCAAGAACCCCAGCGGTTATCAGATACGCAGTATTTT. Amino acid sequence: CASSQEPQRLSDTQYF.

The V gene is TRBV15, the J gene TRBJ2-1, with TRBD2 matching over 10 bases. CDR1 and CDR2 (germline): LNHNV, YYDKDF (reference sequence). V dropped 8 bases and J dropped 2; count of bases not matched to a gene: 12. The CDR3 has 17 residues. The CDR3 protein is CATEGQGGLATYNEQFF. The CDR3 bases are TGTGCCACCGAGGGGCAGGGGGGACTAGCGACCTACAATGAGCAGTTCTTC.

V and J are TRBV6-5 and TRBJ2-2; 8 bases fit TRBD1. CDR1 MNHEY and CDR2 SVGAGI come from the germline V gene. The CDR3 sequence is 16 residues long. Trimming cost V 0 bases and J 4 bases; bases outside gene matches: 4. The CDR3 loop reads CASSYSTGAFTGELFF. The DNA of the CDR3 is TGTGCCAGCAGTTACTCGACAGGGGCCTTCACCGGGGAGCTGTTTTTT.

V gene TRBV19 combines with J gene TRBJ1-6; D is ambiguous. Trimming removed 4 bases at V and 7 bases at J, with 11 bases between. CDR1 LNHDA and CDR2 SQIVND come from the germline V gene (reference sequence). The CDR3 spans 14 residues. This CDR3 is CASSTETENSPLHF. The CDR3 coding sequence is TGTGCCAGTAGTACTGAAACGGAGAATTCACCCCTCCACTTT. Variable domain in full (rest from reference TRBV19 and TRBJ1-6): DGGITQSPKYLFRKEGQNVTLSCEQNLNHDAMYWYRQDPGQGLRLIYYSQIVNDFQKGDIAEGYSVSREKKESFPLTVTSAQKNPTAFYLCASSTETENSPLHFGNGTRLTVT.

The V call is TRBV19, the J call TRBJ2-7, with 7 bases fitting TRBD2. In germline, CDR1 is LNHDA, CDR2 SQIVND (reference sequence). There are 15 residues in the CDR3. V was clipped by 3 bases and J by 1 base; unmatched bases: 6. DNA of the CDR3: TGTGCCAGTAGTATCGGGGGGAGTGGATCCTACGAGCAGTACTTC. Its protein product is CASSIGGSGSYEQYF.

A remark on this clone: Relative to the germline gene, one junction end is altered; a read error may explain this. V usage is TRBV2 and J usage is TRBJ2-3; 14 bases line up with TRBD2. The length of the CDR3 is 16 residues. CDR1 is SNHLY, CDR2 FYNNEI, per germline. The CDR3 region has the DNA TGTGCCAGCAGTGACGGGACTAGCGGGAGAACAGATCCGCAGTATTTT. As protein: CASSDGTSGRTDPQYF.

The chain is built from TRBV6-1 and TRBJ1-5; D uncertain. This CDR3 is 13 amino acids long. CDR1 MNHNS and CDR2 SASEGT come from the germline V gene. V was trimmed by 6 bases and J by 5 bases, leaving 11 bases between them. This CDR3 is CASSPEGDQPQHF. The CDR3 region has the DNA TGTGCCAGCAGCCCCGAGGGAGATCAGCCCCAGCATTTT.

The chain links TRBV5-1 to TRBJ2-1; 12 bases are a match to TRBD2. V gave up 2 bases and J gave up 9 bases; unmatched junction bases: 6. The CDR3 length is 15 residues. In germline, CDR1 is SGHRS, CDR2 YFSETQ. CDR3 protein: CASSFPSGGAGEQFF. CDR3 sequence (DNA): TGCGCCAGCAGCTTCCCTAGCGGGGGGGCAGGTGAGCAGTTCTTC. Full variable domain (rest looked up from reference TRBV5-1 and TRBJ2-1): KAGVTQTPRYLIKTRGQQVTLSCSPISGHRSVSWYQQTPGQGLQFLFEYFSETQRNKGNFPGRFSGRQFSNSRSEMNVSTLELGDSALYLCASSFPSGGAGEQFFGPGTRLTVL.

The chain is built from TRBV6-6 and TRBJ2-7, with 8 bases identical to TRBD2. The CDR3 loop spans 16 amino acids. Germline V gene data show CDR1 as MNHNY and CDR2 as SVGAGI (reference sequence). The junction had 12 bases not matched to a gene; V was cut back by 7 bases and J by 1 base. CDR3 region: CASIDSPVAGSYEQYF. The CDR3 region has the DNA TGTGCCAGCATCGACTCCCCCGTAGCGGGATCCTACGAGCAGTACTTC.

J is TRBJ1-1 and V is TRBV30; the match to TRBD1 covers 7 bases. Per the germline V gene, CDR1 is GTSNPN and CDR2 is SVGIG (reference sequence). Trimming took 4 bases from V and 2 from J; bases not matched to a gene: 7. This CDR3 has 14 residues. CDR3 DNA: TGTGCCTGGACTCGACAGGGACGAAACACTGAAGCTTTCTTT. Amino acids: CAWTRQGRNTEAFF.

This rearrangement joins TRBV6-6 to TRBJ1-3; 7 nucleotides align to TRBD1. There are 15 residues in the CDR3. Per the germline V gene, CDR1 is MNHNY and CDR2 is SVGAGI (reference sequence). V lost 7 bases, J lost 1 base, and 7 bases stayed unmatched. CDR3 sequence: CASTQGGSSGNTIYF. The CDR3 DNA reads TGTGCCAGCACCCAAGGGGGCTCTTCTGGAAACACCATATATTTT.

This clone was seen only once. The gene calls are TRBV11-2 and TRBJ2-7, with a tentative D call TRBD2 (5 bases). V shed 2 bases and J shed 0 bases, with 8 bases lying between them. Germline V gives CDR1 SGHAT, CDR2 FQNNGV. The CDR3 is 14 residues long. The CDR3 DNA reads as TGTGCCAGCAGCTTATATGGGAGCTCCTACGAGCAGTACTTC. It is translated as CASSLYGSSYEQYF. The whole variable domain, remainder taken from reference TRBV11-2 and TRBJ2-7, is EAGVAQSPRYKIIEKRQSVAFWCNPISGHATLYWYQQILGQGPKLLIQFQNNGVVDDSQLPKDRFSAERLKGVDSTLKIQPAKLEDSAVYLCASSLYGSSYEQYFGPGTRLTVT.

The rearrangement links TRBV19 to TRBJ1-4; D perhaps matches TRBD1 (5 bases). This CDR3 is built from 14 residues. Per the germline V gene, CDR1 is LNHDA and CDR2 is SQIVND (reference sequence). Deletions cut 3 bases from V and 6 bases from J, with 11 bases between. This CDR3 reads CASSIREVDEKLFF. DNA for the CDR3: TGTGCCAGTAGTATCAGGGAGGTGGATGAAAAACTGTTTTTT.

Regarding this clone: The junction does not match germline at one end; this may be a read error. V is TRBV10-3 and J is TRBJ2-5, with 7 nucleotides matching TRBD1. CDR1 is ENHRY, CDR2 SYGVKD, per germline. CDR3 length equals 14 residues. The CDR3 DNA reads TGTGCCACCAGTCCGCAGGGGGAAGGAGAGACCCAGTACTTC. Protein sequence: CATSPQGEGETQYF.

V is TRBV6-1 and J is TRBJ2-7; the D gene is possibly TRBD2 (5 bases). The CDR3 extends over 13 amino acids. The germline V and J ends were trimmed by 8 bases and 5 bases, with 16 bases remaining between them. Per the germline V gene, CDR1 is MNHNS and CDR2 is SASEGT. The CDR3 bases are TGTGCCAGCGCTATGGACGGGGAACACGAGCAGTACTTC. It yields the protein CASAMDGEHEQYF.

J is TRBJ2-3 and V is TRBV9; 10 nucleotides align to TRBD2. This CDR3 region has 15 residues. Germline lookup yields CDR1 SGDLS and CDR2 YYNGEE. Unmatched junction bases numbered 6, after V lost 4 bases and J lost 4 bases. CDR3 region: CASSPSGRVADTQYF. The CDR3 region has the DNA TGTGCCAGCAGCCCGAGCGGGAGGGTTGCAGATACGCAGTATTTT. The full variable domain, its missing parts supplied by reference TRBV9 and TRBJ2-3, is DSGVTQTPKHLITATGQRVTLRCSPRSGDLSVYWYQQSLDQGLQFLIQYYNGEERAKGNILERFSAQQFPDLHSELNLSSLELGDSALYFCASSPSGRVADTQYFGPGTRLTVL.

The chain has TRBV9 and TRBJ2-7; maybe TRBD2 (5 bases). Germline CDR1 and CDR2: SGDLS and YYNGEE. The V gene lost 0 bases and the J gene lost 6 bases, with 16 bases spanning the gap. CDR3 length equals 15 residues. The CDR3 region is CASSVAPRAGVEQYF. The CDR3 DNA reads TGTGCCAGCAGCGTAGCTCCTCGGGCCGGGGTCGAGCAGTACTTC.

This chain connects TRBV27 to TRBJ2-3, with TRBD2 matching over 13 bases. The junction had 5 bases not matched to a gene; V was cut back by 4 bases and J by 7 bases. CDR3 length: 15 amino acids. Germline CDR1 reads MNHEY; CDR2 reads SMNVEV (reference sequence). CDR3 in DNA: TGTGCCAGCAGTTCACCCGGGACTAGCGGGAATACGCAGTATTTT. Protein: CASSSPGTSGNTQYF.

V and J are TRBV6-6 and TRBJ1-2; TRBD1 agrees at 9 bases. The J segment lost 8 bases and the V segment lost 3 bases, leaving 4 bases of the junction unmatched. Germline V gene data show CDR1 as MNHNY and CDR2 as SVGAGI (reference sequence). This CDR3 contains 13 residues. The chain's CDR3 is CASSYWTGEGYTF. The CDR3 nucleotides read TGTGCCAGCAGTTATTGGACAGGGGAAGGCTACACCTTC.

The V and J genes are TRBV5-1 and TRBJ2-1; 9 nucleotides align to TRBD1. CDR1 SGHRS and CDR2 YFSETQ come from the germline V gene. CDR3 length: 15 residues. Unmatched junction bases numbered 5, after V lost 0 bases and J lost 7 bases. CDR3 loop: CASSLVTGGANEQFF. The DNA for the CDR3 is TGCGCCAGCAGCTTGGTGACAGGGGGGGCAAATGAGCAGTTCTTC.